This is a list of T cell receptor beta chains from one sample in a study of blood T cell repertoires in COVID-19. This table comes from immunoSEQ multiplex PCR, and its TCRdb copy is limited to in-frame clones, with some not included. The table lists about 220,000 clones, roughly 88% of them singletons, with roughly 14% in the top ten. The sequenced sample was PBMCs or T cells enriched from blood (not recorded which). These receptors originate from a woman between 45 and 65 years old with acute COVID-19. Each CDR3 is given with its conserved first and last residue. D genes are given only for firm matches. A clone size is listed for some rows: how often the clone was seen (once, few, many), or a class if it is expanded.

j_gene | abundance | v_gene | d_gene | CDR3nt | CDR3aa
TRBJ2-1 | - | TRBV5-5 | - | TGTGCCAGCAGCTTGTTGACAGGATCCTACAATGAGCAGTTCTTC | CASSLLTGSYNEQFF
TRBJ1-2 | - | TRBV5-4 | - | TGTGCCAGCAGCTCAGGCGATGGCTACACCTTC | CASSSGDGYTF
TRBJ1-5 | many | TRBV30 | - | TGTGCCTCATCGAGACAGGGCAATCAGCCCCAGCATTTT | CASSRQGNQPQHF
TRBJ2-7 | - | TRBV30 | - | TGTGCCTGGAGTGTAAATTCAGGCTCGGCCGAGCAGTACTTC | CAWSVNSGSAEQYF
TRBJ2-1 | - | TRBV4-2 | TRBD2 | TGTGCCAGCAGCCCCGGACTAGCTGAGGGCCACAATGAGCAGTTCTTC | CASSPGLAEGHNEQFF
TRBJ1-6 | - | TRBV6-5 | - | TGTGCCAGCAGTTACTCGATGGCCAGGGTGGATTCACCCCTCCACTTT | CASSYSMARVDSPLHF
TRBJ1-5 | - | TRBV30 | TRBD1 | TGTGCCTCGGCCAGACAGGGGGCTCGCAATCAGCCCCAGCATTTT | CASARQGARNQPQHF
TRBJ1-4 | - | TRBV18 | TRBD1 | TGTGCCAGCTCAGCCCGGACAGGGGCAGGTGAAAAACTGTTTTTT | CASSARTGAGEKLFF
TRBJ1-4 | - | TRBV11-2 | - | TGTGCCAGCAGCGTCATCGACAGTAATGAAAAACTGTTTTTT | CASSVIDSNEKLFF
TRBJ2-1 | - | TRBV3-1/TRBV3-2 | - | TGTGCCAGCAGCCAGTCGAGGGCGACCTACAATGAGCAGTTCTTC | CASSQSRATYNEQFF
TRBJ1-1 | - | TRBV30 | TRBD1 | TGTGCCTGGAGCGATGGGACAGGGGGCACTGAAGCTTTCTTT | CAWSDGTGGTEAFF
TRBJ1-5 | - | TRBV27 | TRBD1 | TGTGCCAGCAGTTTAGGGACAGGGCAAGGGAGCAATCAGCCCCAGCATTTT | CASSLGTGQGSNQPQHF
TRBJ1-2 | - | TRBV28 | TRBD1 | TGTGCCAGCAGTTCCCCCCCGGGACAGGGCAACTATGGCTACACCTTC | CASSSPPGQGNYGYTF
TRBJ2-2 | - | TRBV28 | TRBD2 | TGTGCCAGCAGTTCCTCGGGAGGGAACACCGGGGAGCTGTTTTTT | CASSSSGGNTGELFF
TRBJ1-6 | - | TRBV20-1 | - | TGCAGTGCTAGTATGCGGGATGGTAATTCACCCCTCCACTTT | CSASMRDGNSPLHF
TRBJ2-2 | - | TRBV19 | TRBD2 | TGTGCCAGTAATACGGGACTAGCGGTGTCCGGGGAGCTGTTTTTT | CASNTGLAVSGELFF
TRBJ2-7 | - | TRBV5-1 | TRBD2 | TGCGCCAGCAGCTTGGCGGCTAGCGGGATAGGGGAGCAGTACTTC | CASSLAASGIGEQYF
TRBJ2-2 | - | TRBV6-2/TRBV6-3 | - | TGTGCCAGCAGTTACTTAGCCTTAGGCACCGGGGAGCTGTTTTTT | CASSYLALGTGELFF
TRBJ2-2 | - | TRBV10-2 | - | TGCGCCAGCTGTTTCTCAGGAGGGCCTGGGGAGCTGTTTTTT | CASCFSGGPGELFF
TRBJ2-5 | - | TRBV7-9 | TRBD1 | TGTGCCAGCAGCTCGGGACAGGGCGGTTGGGTTGGATGGGAAGAGACCCAGTACTTC | CASSSGQGGWVGWEETQYF
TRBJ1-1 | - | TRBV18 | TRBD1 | TGTGCCAGCTCACCACCGAGAGACAGGGGAGGGGAAACTGAAGCTTTCTTT | CASSPPRDRGGETEAFF
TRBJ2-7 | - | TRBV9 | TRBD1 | TGTGCCAGCAGCGTCGGGACAGGGAGCAGTGAGCAGTACTTC | CASSVGTGSSEQYF
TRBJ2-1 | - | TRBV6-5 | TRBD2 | TGTGCCAGCAGAAAGCCTAGCGGGAGCTATGAGCAGTTCTTC | CASRKPSGSYEQFF
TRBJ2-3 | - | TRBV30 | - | TGTGCCTGGAGGGGGGGGCATACGCAGTATTTT | CAWRGGHTQYF
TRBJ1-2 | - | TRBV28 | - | TGTGCCAGCAGCGAAACAGGGTCTCGGGGCTACACCTTC | CASSETGSRGYTF
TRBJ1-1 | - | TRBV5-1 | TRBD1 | TGCGCCAGCAGCCCACGGACAGGGCCGATGAACACTGAAGCTTTCTTT | CASSPRTGPMNTEAFF
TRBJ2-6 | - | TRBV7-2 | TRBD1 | TGTGCCAGCAGCTTCTGGACAGGGGGCAGCACTGGGGCCAACGTCCTGACTTTC | CASSFWTGGSTGANVLTF
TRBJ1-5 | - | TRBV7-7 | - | TGTGCTAGCAGCTCGTCGACGGCGGTTCATAGCAATCAGCCCCAGCATTTT | CASSSSTAVHSNQPQHF
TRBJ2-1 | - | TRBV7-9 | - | TGTGCCAGCAGCTTAGTATACAATGAGCAGTTCTTC | CASSLVYNEQFF
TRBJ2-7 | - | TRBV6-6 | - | TGTGCCAGCCGCCGGGACACTTCTTACGAGCAGTACTTC | CASRRDTSYEQYF
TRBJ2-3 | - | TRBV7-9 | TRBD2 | TGTGCCGTCTCGGAGCGGGGGACGCAGTATTTT | CAVSERGTQYF
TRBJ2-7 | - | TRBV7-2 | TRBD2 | TGTGCCAGCAGCCCCTCGGGGGGTGGCCTCCCCTACGAGCAGTACTTC | CASSPSGGGLPYEQYF